This T cell receptor beta chain was captured by sequencing in a study of response to subunit inactivated influenza vaccine. Trimming stripped 7 bases from V and 7 bases from J, with 20 bases between. The CDR3 covers 14 residues. Germline V gene data show CDR1 as SQVTM and CDR2 as ANQGSEA. Study outcomes and limitations: The authors offered the suggestion that each seasonal influenza vaccination recruits few new T cells.

The table lists this clonotype with many counts. Its antigen is not known. TCRdb processed the RT-PCR reads anew with MiXCR; each CDR3 protein has one entry. The sample includes fewer than 650,000 distinct CDR3 sequences, 13% seen only once; the top ten take approximately 14%. The gene calls are TRBV29-1 and TRBJ2-1, with D perhaps assigned TRBD1 or TRBD2 (6 bases each). This TCR was recovered from a man aged 45-60 years who received an inactivated influenza vaccine. This specimen consisted of PBMCs from blood, obtained about 40 days after vaccination. CDR3 loop: CSAFGGTQGNEQFF. CDR3 nucleotides: TGCAGCGCCTTCGGGGGCACCCAGGGGAATGAGCAGTTCTTC.